The 10 T cell receptor beta chains below come from one sample, sequenced in a study of blood T cell repertoires in COVID-19. Some clones are missing from TCRdb's copy, which holds only in-frame ones; the method was immunoSEQ multiplex PCR. The sample includes approximately 330,000 clones, about 90% of them seen just once. The material sequenced was PBMCs or T cells enriched from blood (not recorded which). The receptor source for this set is a woman aged 25-40 years who had recovered from COVID-19.

The J gene is TRBJ1-2, the V gene TRBV29-1; 7 nucleotides match TRBD1. Germline assignment: CDR1 SQVTM and CDR2 ANQGSEA. After removal of 7 bases from V and 4 bases from J, the junction contained 9 bases not matched to a gene. The CDR3 consists of 13 residues. CDR3 coding DNA: TGCAGCGCTGGACAGGAGCACTTCTATGGCTACACCTTC. Protein sequence: CSAGQEHFYGYTF.

The V call is TRBV5-1, the J call TRBJ2-5; possible D gene TRBD1, 5 bases. The CDR3 spans 14 residues. The V and J ends lost 2 bases and 2 bases respectively, with 10 bases between them. CDR1 is SGHRS, CDR2 YFSETQ, per germline. The CDR3 here is CASSFQGTQETQYF. The CDR3 nucleotides read TGCGCCAGCAGCTTCCAGGGAACTCAAGAGACCCAGTACTTC.

V usage is TRBV28 and J usage is TRBJ2-7; weak D call: TRBD2 (6 bases). With 6 bases removed from V and 5 bases from J, the gap between germline ends came to 17 bases. The germline V gene has CDR1 MDHEN and CDR2 SYDVKM. The CDR3 extends over 14 amino acids. In nucleotides, the CDR3 is TGTGCCAGCAGGAACCTCGCGGGGTCCGACGAGCAGTACTTC. Amino acid sequence: CASRNLAGSDEQYF.

The chain recombines TRBV27 with TRBJ1-6; the D gene is possibly TRBD1 (6 bases). The germline CDR1 and CDR2 sequences are MNHEY and SMNVEV (reference sequence). The CDR3 spans 14 residues. Trimming stripped 3 bases from V and 7 bases from J, with 10 bases between. The DNA of the CDR3 is TGTGCCAGCAGTTTGGACAGAGCAAATTCACCCCTCCACTTT. This gives the protein CASSLDRANSPLHF.

The J gene is TRBJ2-7, the V gene TRBV4-2; possible D gene TRBD1, 5 bases. This CDR3 is 15 amino acids long. Trimming stripped 0 bases from V and 1 base from J, with 10 bases between. Germline V CDR1 and CDR2: LGHNA, YNFKEQ. CDR3 sequence reads: CASSQDRVGSYEQYF. The DNA of the CDR3 is TGTGCCAGCAGCCAAGACAGGGTCGGTTCCTACGAGCAGTACTTC.

The chain joins TRBV5-4 to TRBJ2-5, with 7 bases lining up with TRBD1. The germline CDR1 and CDR2 sequences are SGHNT and YYREEE (reference sequence). CDR3 length: 13 residues. J was trimmed by 6 bases and V by 1 base; bases with no gene match: 3. The CDR3 DNA is TGTGCCAGCAGCTTGCGAGGGGGCCAGACCCAGTACTTC. Translated, it gives CASSLRGGQTQYF. Together with reference TRBV5-4 and TRBJ2-5, the CDR3 gives the full variable domain: ETGVTQSPTHLIKTRGQQVTLRCSSQSGHNTVSWYQQALGQGPQFIFQYYREEENGRGNFPPRFSGLQFPNYSSELNVNALELDDSALYLCASSLRGGQTQYFGPGTRLLVL.

V is TRBV5-6 and J is TRBJ2-7; 12 positions match TRBD2. Trimming at V came to 2 bases and at J to 4 bases, leaving 7 bases not matched to a gene. Germline V gene lookup returns CDR1 SGHDT and CDR2 YYEEEE. The CDR3 spans 16 residues. The chain's CDR3 is CASSFGLAGQSYEQYF. The CDR3 nucleotides read TGTGCCAGCAGCTTTGGACTAGCGGGACAATCATACGAGCAGTACTTC.

This sequence joins TRBV28 and TRBJ1-2; 11 bases are shared with TRBD1. Germline V CDR1 and CDR2: MDHEN, SYDVKM. The CDR3 length is 17 residues. Losses at the gene ends were 10 bases for V and 4 bases for J; bases not matched to a gene: 17. The CDR3 loop is CATGGRDRGKEGYGYTF. The CDR3 DNA reads TGTGCCACCGGGGGCCGGGACAGGGGGAAGGAAGGCTATGGCTACACCTTC.

The chain uses TRBV7-2 and TRBJ1-1; tentatively, D is TRBD1 (5 bases). Germline CDR1 and CDR2: SGHTA and FQGNSA. The CDR3 contains 13 residues. V was shortened by 6 bases and J by 3 bases, with 11 bases between the two germline ends. CDR3 loop: CASRPGGDTEAFF. In DNA form, the CDR3 reads TGTGCCAGCAGACCCGGGGGAGACACTGAAGCTTTCTTT.

This clone was recorded only once. This chain joins TRBV9 and TRBJ2-1; 8 bases agree with TRBD2. V gave up 0 bases and J gave up 8 bases; unmatched junction bases: 7. Germline loops: CDR1 SGDLS, CDR2 YYNGEE. This CDR3 contains 15 residues. The CDR3 here is CASSVGSGITHEQFF. The CDR3, as DNA: TGTGCCAGCAGCGTAGGTAGCGGGATTACTCATGAGCAGTTCTTC. The full variable domain, with the rest looked up from reference TRBV9 and TRBJ2-1, is DSGVTQTPKHLITATGQRVTLRCSPRSGDLSVYWYQQSLDQGLQFLIQYYNGEERAKGNILERFSAQQFPDLHSELNLSSLELGDSALYFCASSVGSGITHEQFFGPGTRLTVL.